These 23 T cell receptor beta chains came from one sample sequenced in a study of T cell changes during pregnancy in multiple sclerosis. This table comes from immunoSEQ multiplex PCR, and its TCRdb copy is limited to in-frame clones, with some not included. This table has fewer than 40,000 clones, around 91% appearing once. The input for sequencing was CD4+ T cells from peripheral blood mononuclear cells, taken in the second trimester of pregnancy. The receptors originated from a female donor in good health, enrolled as a control in a pregnancy study.

Points on this clone: This may be a read error: a much more frequent sequence differs by one nucleotide. The V gene is TRBV5-4, the J gene TRBJ1-5; perhaps TRBD1 as D (6 bases). V was trimmed by 1 base and J by 1 base, leaving 6 bases between them. CDR1 and CDR2 from the germline V gene are SGHNT and YYREEE (reference sequence). The CDR3 is 14 amino acids. The CDR3 spells CASSLQGSNQPQHF. The CDR3 bases are TGTGCCAGCAGCTTGCAGGGGAGCAATCAGCCCCAGCATTTT.

J is TRBJ2-7 and V is TRBV11-3; TRBD1 matches 10 bases. Germline loops: CDR1 SGHNT, CDR2 YENEEA. The J segment lost 2 bases and the V segment lost 4 bases, leaving 5 bases of the junction unmatched. The CDR3 loop spans 15 amino acids. The CDR3, as DNA: TGTGCCAGCAGCTCGCAGGGGACAGGGGCCTACGAGCAGTACTTC. Translated: CASSSQGTGAYEQYF.

This clone turned up a few times. The chain recombines TRBV5-1 with TRBJ2-3; 15 bases agree with TRBD2. The junction had 10 bases not matched to a gene; V was cut back by 4 bases and J by 4 bases. The CDR3 extends over 18 amino acids. CDR1 is SGHRS and CDR2 is YFSETQ in the germline V gene. In DNA form, the CDR3 reads TGCGCCAGCAGCCCCGGACTAGCGGGAGGGCCTTTGCCAGATACGCAGTATTTT. Its protein product is CASSPGLAGGPLPDTQYF. Based on the CDR3 plus reference TRBV5-1 and TRBJ2-3, the full variable domain is KAGVTQTPRYLIKTRGQQVTLSCSPISGHRSVSWYQQTPGQGLQFLFEYFSETQRNKGNFPGRFSGRQFSNSRSEMNVSTLELGDSALYLCASSPGLAGGPLPDTQYFGPGTRLTVL.

The count of this clone is one. V is TRBV6-5 and J is TRBJ1-4; TRBD1 might be the D (6 bases). CDR3 size: 13 residues. V lost 6 bases to trimming and J lost 4 bases, with 9 bases between them. Germline V gene sequence: CDR1 MNHEY, CDR2 SVGAGI. The CDR3 is CASSRTVNEKLFF. CDR3 DNA sequence: TGTGCCAGCAGCAGGACAGTTAATGAAAAACTGTTTTTT.

The V call is TRBV18, the J call TRBJ2-7, with D unclear. The germline V gene encodes CDR1 KGHSH and CDR2 LQKENI. Trimming stripped 6 bases from V and 4 bases from J, with 7 bases between. There are 11 residues in the CDR3. The CDR3 sequence is CASSELYEQYF. CDR3 DNA sequence: TGTGCCAGCTCGGAGCTATACGAGCAGTACTTC.

V usage is TRBV18 and J usage is TRBJ2-7; the match to TRBD2 covers 13 bases. Trimming at V came to 3 bases and at J to 2 bases, leaving 4 bases not matched to a gene. The CDR3 runs 16 residues. In germline, CDR1 is KGHSH, CDR2 LQKENI. The CDR3 reads CASSPRLAGGTYEQYF. CDR3 DNA: TGTGCCAGCTCACCGAGACTAGCGGGAGGAACCTACGAGCAGTACTTC.

The chain recombines TRBV5-4 with TRBJ2-2, with 8 bases lining up with TRBD2. V was clipped by 4 bases and J by 0 bases; unmatched bases: 5. The germline CDR1 and CDR2 sequences are SGHNT and YYREEE (reference sequence). This CDR3 region has 16 residues. CDR3 protein: CASSPVGLANTGELFF. The CDR3 coding sequence is TGTGCCAGCAGCCCCGTGGGACTAGCGAACACCGGGGAGCTGTTTTTT.

The chain couples TRBV2 to TRBJ2-7; D might be TRBD2 (6 bases). Germline loops: CDR1 SNHLY, CDR2 FYNNEI. V was shortened by 5 bases and J by 3 bases, with 8 bases between the two germline ends. CDR3 length: 12 residues. DNA for the CDR3: TGTGCCAGCAGTTCCGGGAGCTACGAGCAGTACTTC. It codes for CASSSGSYEQYF.

The chain carries TRBV2 and TRBJ2-1; 10 positions agree with TRBD2. Trimming at V came to 4 bases and at J to 8 bases, leaving 8 bases not matched to a gene. This CDR3 spans 15 amino acids. In germline, CDR1 is SNHLY, CDR2 FYNNEI. The CDR3 DNA reads as TGTGCCAGCAGTGGGCCAGCGGGGGGGTCGGATGAGCAGTTCTTC. Protein: CASSGPAGGSDEQFF.

V is TRBV13 and J is TRBJ2-2, with 10 bases lining up with TRBD2. CDR1 is PRHDT and CDR2 is FYEKMQ in the germline V gene (reference sequence). This CDR3 is 13 amino acids long. The CDR3 is CVSGRAGTGELFF. In nucleotides, the CDR3 is TGTGTGAGCGGGAGGGCCGGCACCGGGGAGCTGTTTTTT.

V and J are TRBV11-2 and TRBJ2-1, with a weak D call TRBD1 (5 bases). The germline CDR1 and CDR2 sequences are SGHAT and FQNNGV. The CDR3 has 12 residues. Trimming removed 0 bases from V and 10 bases from J, with 7 bases in between. The CDR3 sequence is CASSLDRTEQFF. CDR3 DNA sequence: TGTGCCAGCAGCTTAGATCGGACAGAGCAGTTCTTC.

The CDR3 loop is CASSDNGGEQPQHF. CDR3 in DNA: TGTGCCAGCAGTGATAACGGGGGGGAGCAGCCCCAGCATTTT. The chain carries TRBV2 and TRBJ1-5; D may be TRBD1 (5 bases). This CDR3 has 14 residues. V lost 3 bases and J lost 7, with 13 bases in between. Germline CDR1 reads SNHLY; CDR2 reads FYNNEI.

This sequence joins TRBV5-1 and TRBJ1-2, with a tentative D call TRBD1 (5 bases). With 2 bases removed from V and 7 bases from J, the gap between germline ends came to 9 bases. The CDR3 runs 12 residues. Looked up from germline, CDR1 is SGHRS and CDR2 is YFSETQ. The CDR3 coding sequence is TGCGCCAGCAGCTTAGACAGCTTTGGCTACACCTTC. Translating it yields CASSLDSFGYTF. Variable domain in full (rest from reference TRBV5-1 and TRBJ1-2): KAGVTQTPRYLIKTRGQQVTLSCSPISGHRSVSWYQQTPGQGLQFLFEYFSETQRNKGNFPGRFSGRQFSNSRSEMNVSTLELGDSALYLCASSLDSFGYTFGSGTRLTVV.

The V gene is TRBV6-1, the J gene TRBJ2-7; D may be TRBD1 (7 bases). V lost 11 bases and J lost 2, with 13 bases in between. Germline V gene sequence: CDR1 MNHNS, CDR2 SASEGT. This CDR3 has 12 residues. The CDR3 nucleotides read TGTGCCGCGGGACAGTTCGCCTACGAGCAGTACTTC. Translated: CAAGQFAYEQYF.

This sequence joins TRBV15 and TRBJ2-5, with 7 bases aligning to TRBD1. Germline CDR1 reads LNHNV; CDR2 reads YYDKDF (reference sequence). This CDR3 spans 15 amino acids. J gave up 4 bases and V 0 bases, and 5 bases lay outside the gene matches. CDR3 loop: CATSRDSSGGETQYF. The CDR3 nucleotides are TGTGCCACCAGCAGAGATTCGTCAGGGGGAGAGACCCAGTACTTC.

The rearrangement links TRBV6-5 to TRBJ1-2; 9 bases align to TRBD1. The CDR3 is 14 residues long. V lost 6 bases and J lost 5; bases outside the gene matches: 7. Looked up from germline, CDR1 is MNHEY and CDR2 is SVGAGI. CDR3 residues: CASRTGTGKYGYTF. In DNA form, the CDR3 reads TGTGCCAGCAGGACCGGGACAGGGAAGTATGGCTACACCTTC.

The rearrangement links TRBV11-1 to TRBJ1-6; TRBD1 matches 11 bases. Losses at the gene ends were 5 bases for V and 7 bases for J; bases not matched to a gene: 4. Germline-derived CDR1 and CDR2 are SGHAT and FQDESV (reference sequence). There are 15 residues in the CDR3. The CDR3 sequence: CASSPGTGGNSPLHF. CDR3 sequence (DNA): TGTGCCAGCAGCCCCGGGACAGGGGGAAATTCACCCCTCCACTTT.

In its sample, this clone was seen a few times. The identical CDR3 is also encoded by other nucleotide sequences in the sample. The chain carries TRBV14 and TRBJ2-5; weak D call: TRBD2 (5 bases). The CDR3 has 14 residues. V was shortened by 5 bases and J by 2 bases, with 12 bases between the two germline ends. Germline CDR1 reads SGHDN; CDR2 reads FVKESK. The CDR3 DNA reads as TGTGCCAGCAGCAGGAGGCCGAGACAAGAGACCCAGTACTTC. It translates to CASSRRPRQETQYF.

The chain links TRBV5-4 to TRBJ1-1; TRBD1 is a possible D gene (5 bases). V lost 4 bases and J lost 5, with 15 bases in between. This CDR3 spans 14 amino acids. From germline, CDR1 is SGHNT and CDR2 YYREEE (reference sequence). The CDR3 is CASSPTREGTEAFF. In DNA form, the CDR3 reads TGTGCCAGCAGCCCGACCAGGGAAGGGACTGAAGCTTTCTTT.

This clone was seen once. The chain employs TRBV30 and TRBJ1-3, with D unclear. The CDR3 runs 13 residues. V lost 2 bases to trimming and J lost 4 bases, with 9 bases between them. CDR1 is GTSNPN and CDR2 is SVGIG in the germline V gene (reference sequence). The CDR3 spells CAWSQSGGNTIYF. The CDR3 nucleotides are TGTGCCTGGAGTCAATCGGGAGGAAACACCATATATTTT.

Concerning this clone: No DNA is shown, since the ends of the CDR3 on it are uncertain; the CDR3 is the one TCRdb lists. The chain recombines TRBV7-5 with TRBJ1-5; TRBD1 is taken as the D call from the table, unchecked against the DNA. TRBV7-5 is flagged as a pseudogene. The CDR3 spans 19 residues, counting both ends. The CDR3: CARSLSDRVGPGSNQPQHF.

The count of this clone is one. The chain combines TRBV2 with TRBJ2-1; 7 nucleotides agree with TRBD2. There are 16 residues in the CDR3. Germline V gene sequence: CDR1 SNHLY, CDR2 FYNNEI. Trimming cost V 5 bases and J 7 bases; bases outside gene matches: 14. The CDR3 nucleotides are TGTGCCAGCAGTCGCCTCGACTGGGGGGGTGGAAATGAGCAGTTCTTC. This sequence encodes CASSRLDWGGGNEQFF. Looking up the rest from reference TRBV2 and TRBJ2-1 gives the full variable domain: EPEVTQTPSHQVTQMGQEVILRCVPISNHLYFYWYRQILGQKVEFLVSFYNNEISEKSEIFDDQFSVERPDGSNFTLKIRSTKLEDSAMYFCASSRLDWGGGNEQFFGPGTRLTVL.

The rearrangement joins TRBV18 to TRBJ2-7; D gene unclear. This CDR3 has 12 amino acids. Trimming stripped 6 bases from V and 0 bases from J, with 6 bases between. Germline assignment: CDR1 KGHSH and CDR2 LQKENI. CDR3: CASSASSYEQYF. CDR3 nucleotide sequence: TGTGCCAGCTCCGCGAGCTCCTACGAGCAGTACTTC.